Presented here are 28 T cell receptor beta chains from one specimen sequenced in a study of tumor-infiltrating lymphocytes in primary liver carcinoma. It was from approximately 20-30 mg of unsorted bulk tissue that RNA and DNA were co-extracted. A constant-region primer served to make TCR beta cDNA from about 490 ng total RNA. Nested multiplex PCR, run for three rounds with slightly modified ARM-PCR, yielded TCR beta libraries. PCR rounds one and two used TRBV1-TRBV30 forward primers with a C-beta reverse primer for around 11 cycles each. TCRdb reprocessed the multiplex PCR reads with MiXCR, giving one entry per CDR3 protein. The sample carries about 200,000 distinct CDR3 sequences, around four fifths recorded once. Sequencing was performed on tumor tissue from primary liver carcinoma. These receptors were taken from a man aged 40-50 years with primary liver carcinoma and hepatitis B virus infection.

Turning to this clonotype: This likely comes from a read error, as the CDR3 has no conserved phenylalanine or tryptophan at its end. This chain uses TRBV6-1 with TRBJ2-2, with D maybe TRBD1 (6 bases). Germline CDR1 reads MNHNS; CDR2 reads SASEGT. Trimming pared 2 bases from V and 4 bases from J, leaving 20 bases between. The CDR3 loop spans 18 amino acids. This chain's CDR3 is CASSETLLGGASTGELFS. CDR3 bases: TGTGCCAGCAGTGAAACGCTTCTAGGGGGAGCGAGCACCGGGGAGCTGTTTTCT.

Notes on this clonotype: Sequence at one end of the junction differs from germline and may be a read error. V and J are TRBV13 and TRBJ2-3; TRBD2 aligns across 7 bases. The CDR3 runs 15 residues. Germline CDR1 reads PRHDT; CDR2 reads FYEKMQ (reference sequence). CDR3 DNA sequence: TGTGCCTGCAGTCAAGGTGGGAGGGGCACAGATACGCAGTATTTT. It codes for CACSQGGRGTDTQYF.

Regarding this clonotype: At one end, the junction sequence differs from germline, possibly due to a read error. The chain employs TRBV11-3 and TRBJ2-1, with unresolved D. Per germline, CDR1 SGHNT and CDR2 YENEEA. The CDR3 length is 14 residues. The DNA of the CDR3 is TGTGCCAGCAGCTTAGGCGTCTCGAACAATGAGAAGATATTC. Translation gives CASSLGVSNNEKIF.

A word on this clonotype: Just one base apart from a much larger clone, this may be a read error. The V call is TRBV5-8, the J call TRBJ1-1; D unresolved. Germline lookup yields CDR1 SGHTS and CDR2 YDEGEE. The CDR3 runs to 18 residues. Here the CDR3 DNA reads TGTGTCAGCAGCTCCTCAGACACCCTGAGAGGTTCGAACACTGAAGCTTTCTTT. This translates into CVSSSSDTLRGSNTEAFF.

The CDR3, as DNA: TGTGCCGGCAATTTAGAAGCTAGCGGGCCGCTGTCCTCCTACAATGAGCAGTTCTTC. Translating gives CAGNLEASGPLSSYNEQFF. The chain employs TRBV12-3 or TRBV12-4 and TRBJ2-1, with 8 bases fitting TRBD2. The CDR3 is 19 residues long. With V trimmed by 11 bases and J by 0 bases, 21 bases remained unmatched.

A note on this clonotype: In this CDR3 the conserved last residue, phenylalanine or tryptophan, is missing, so a read error is likely. V gene TRBV29-1 combines with J gene TRBJ2-3; D may be TRBD2 (6 bases). The CDR3 spans 15 residues. Germline-derived CDR1 and CDR2 are SQVTM and ANQGSEA. This CDR3 reads CNVEGGADITDTQYY. As DNA, the CDR3 is TGCAACGTTGAGGGCGGGGCCGACATCACAGATACGCAGTATTAT.

The chain is built from TRBV11-1 and TRBJ2-4; possibly TRBD2 for D (6 bases). The germline V gene has CDR1 SGHAT and CDR2 FQDESV (reference sequence). The CDR3 has 17 residues. The CDR3 coding sequence is TGTGCGAGAAGCTTTCCCGGGACTGGCGGGATCAAAAACATTCAGTACTTC. It encodes CARSFPGTGGIKNIQYF.

On this clonotype itself: This likely comes from a read error, as the CDR3 has no conserved phenylalanine or tryptophan at its end. The chain employs TRBV29-1 and TRBJ2-3, with D maybe TRBD1 (6 bases). The germline gives CDR1 SQVTM, CDR2 ANQGSEA. The CDR3 extends over 11 amino acids. The CDR3: CNGTQGSTQYL. The CDR3 DNA sequence: TGCAACGGAACCCAGGGGTCCACGCAGTATTTA.

A note on this clonotype: The junction differs from germline at one of its ends, possibly a read error. V usage is TRBV12-3 or TRBV12-4 and J usage is TRBJ2-1, with TRBD1 identical over 8 bases. This CDR3 has 16 amino acids. CDR3 in amino acids: CASSPPGTGPYNEHFF. In nucleotides, the CDR3 is TGTGCCAGTAGTCCACCCGGGACAGGCCCTTACAATGAGCACTTCTTC.

This clonotype showed up just a few times. Relative to the germline gene, one junction end is altered; a read error may explain this. The V gene is TRBV11-3, the J gene TRBJ2-1; 11 nucleotides match TRBD2. The CDR3 extends over 13 amino acids. CDR1 and CDR2 (germline): SGHNT, YENEEA. The CDR3 DNA reads as TGTGCTAGCAGCGTACTAGCGGGAGTCGGGCAGTTCTTC. Amino acid sequence: CASSVLAGVGQFF.

To note about this clonotype: One end of the junction varies from germline; a read error may be responsible. The gene calls are TRBV12-3 or TRBV12-4 and TRBJ2-1; 9 bases match TRBD1. This CDR3 region has 15 residues. CDR3 sequence reads: CASSLGQGGVNEQFF. In DNA form, the CDR3 reads TGTGCCAGCAGTTTGGGACAGGGAGGTGTCAATGAGCAATTCTTC.

Concerning this clonotype: Its ends do not fully match the called genes, so a read error is possible. The CDR3 DNA sequence: TGTGCCAGTAGCCCATACAGCTACGATCAGTACTTC. Translation gives CASSPYSYDQYF. V is TRBV11-1 and J is TRBJ2-7; D is ambiguous. Germline V gene data show CDR1 as SGHAT and CDR2 as FQDESV (reference sequence). The CDR3 contains 12 residues.

As for this clonotype: At one end, the junction sequence differs from germline, possibly due to a read error. This rearrangement joins TRBV6-2 or TRBV6-3 to TRBJ2-2; TRBD2 matches 7 bases. The CDR3 is 18 amino acids. Germline V gene sequence: CDR1 MNHEY, CDR2 SVGEGT. CDR3 in DNA: TGTGCCAGCAGCGACATAAGGATTCGACTAGCCAACAGCGGGGAGCTCTTTTTT. It encodes CASSDIRIRLANSGELFF.

V and J are TRBV7-8 and TRBJ2-4; the D gene is possibly TRBD2 (5 bases). Per the germline V gene, CDR1 is SGHVS and CDR2 is FQNEAQ. Between the trimmed V and J ends, which lost 10 bases and 6 bases, there was a span of 22 bases. CDR3 size: 15 residues. The CDR3 region has the DNA TGTGCCATTTTGGGTTCGGAAGGAGGCAGAAACATTCAGTACTTC. This codes for CAILGSEGGRNIQYF.

Comment on this clonotype: A read error may produce the germline difference seen at one junction end. The J gene is TRBJ2-7, the V gene TRBV11-2, with D uncertain. The CDR3 spans 14 residues. In germline, CDR1 is SGHAT, CDR2 FQNNGV. The CDR3 reads CASSSNKSSYEQHF. The CDR3 DNA sequence: TGTGCCAGCAGCTCTAACAAGAGCTCGTACGAGCAGCACTTC.

The chain couples TRBV29-1 to TRBJ1-2; possible D gene TRBD1, 5 bases. Germline V gives CDR1 SQVTM, CDR2 ANQGSEA. The CDR3 contains 12 residues. In nucleotides, the CDR3 is TGCAGTGCCCCCAGGGATGGTAATGACTACACCTTC. Its protein product is CSAPRDGNDYTF.

The genes are TRBV30 and TRBJ2-1; 9 nucleotides align to TRBD2. The V segment lost 1 base and the J segment 16 bases; nucleotides outside the gene matches: 17. CDR3 length: 15 residues. Germline CDR1 is GTSNPN and CDR2 is SVGIG (reference sequence). The CDR3 spells CAWSEGSSGVNGQFF. The CDR3 DNA follows: TGTGCCTGGAGTGAAGGGTCTAGCGGGGTAAATGGGCAATTCTTC. The full variable domain, its missing parts supplied by reference TRBV30 and TRBJ2-1, is SQTIHQWPATLVQPVGSPLSLECTVEGTSNPNLYWYRQAAGRGLQLLFYSVGIGQISSEVPQNLSASRPQDRQFILSSKKLLLSDSGFYLCAWSEGSSGVNGQFFGPGTRLTVL.

The CDR3 DNA reads TGTGCCTGGGGGGGTGTAACTGGAGTTTTCTTT. It codes for CAWGGVTGVFF. The chain carries TRBV30 and TRBJ1-1; D perhaps matches TRBD1 (5 bases). Germline CDR1 reads GTSNPN; CDR2 reads SVGIG (reference sequence). The V gene lost 5 bases and the J gene lost 13 bases, with 17 bases spanning the gap. The CDR3 is 11 residues long.

Regarding this clonotype: An end of the junction differs from the germline gene, which may be a read error. The chain employs TRBV4-3 and TRBJ1-5; weak D call: TRBD1 (6 bases). Germline V gives CDR1 LGHNA, CDR2 YSLEER. The CDR3 spans 15 residues. The CDR3 DNA reads TGCTCCAGCAGCCAAGATCATGGAGGGGGAAAGCCCCAGCATTTT. Translation: CSSSQDHGGGKPQHF.

Comments on this clonotype: No conserved phenylalanine or tryptophan ends this CDR3, so it is likely a read error. This chain connects TRBV12-3 or TRBV12-4 to TRBJ2-1; 10 nucleotides match TRBD2. The CDR3 has 16 residues. The CDR3 DNA is TGTGCCAGCAATTTATATGTGCTAGCGGGGGACAATGTGCAGTTCCTC. It codes for CASNLYVLAGDNVQFL.

Details on this clonotype: At one end the junction does not follow the germline gene, possibly because of a read error. V usage is TRBV6-1 and J usage is TRBJ2-3; D is perhaps TRBD1 or TRBD2 (5 bases each). The CDR3 runs 13 residues. Germline-derived CDR1 and CDR2 are MNHNS and SASEGT. The CDR3 reads CASSGKNGGTQYF. The CDR3 DNA follows: TGTGCCAGCAGTGGGAAAAATGGGGGTACACAGTATTTC.

A note on this clonotype: A clone one base away is much larger, so this may be a read error. The chain uses TRBV10-1 and TRBJ2-7; weak D call: TRBD1 (6 bases). CDR1 and CDR2 from the germline V gene are WNHNN and SYGVQD (reference sequence). This CDR3 is built from 13 residues. Written as DNA, the CDR3 is TGCACCAGCACCGCAATCCTAGGGGGCGAGCAGTACTTC. This sequence encodes CTSTAILGGEQYF.

The J gene is TRBJ2-3, the V gene TRBV20-1, with 12 nucleotides matching TRBD2. The CDR3 spans 17 residues. The germline V gene encodes CDR1 DFQATT and CDR2 SNEGSKA (reference sequence). V lost 4 bases and J lost 0; bases outside the gene matches: 8. CDR3 region: CSAKRTSGAPSTDTQYF. Written as DNA, the CDR3 is TGCAGTGCTAAAAGGACTAGCGGGGCTCCTAGCACAGATACGCAGTATTTT.

About this clonotype itself: Relative to the germline gene, one junction end is altered; a read error may explain this. The gene calls are TRBV5-4 and TRBJ1-2; TRBD1 aligns across 9 bases. CDR1 is SGHNT and CDR2 is YYREEE in the germline V gene (reference sequence). The CDR3 sequence is 14 residues long. This CDR3 is CVSSLDRGFYGYTF. The DNA for the CDR3 is TGTGTCAGCAGCTTGGACAGGGGTTTCTATGGTTACACCTTC. Looking up the rest from reference TRBV5-4 and TRBJ1-2 gives the full variable domain: ETGVTQSPTHLIKTRGQQVTLRCSSQSGHNTVSWYQQALGQGPQFIFQYYREEENGRGNFPPRFSGLQFPNYSSELNVNALELDDSALYLCVSSLDRGFYGYTFGSGTRLTVV.

Worth noting for this clonotype: At one of its ends the junction is not consistent with the germline gene, which may arise from a read error. The rearrangement links TRBV29-1 to TRBJ1-6; no clear D gene. CDR1 SQVTM and CDR2 ANQGSEA come from the germline V gene. This CDR3 region has 13 residues. The CDR3 sequence is CSAASSYNSALHF. DNA for the CDR3: TGCAGCGCTGCTAGCTCCTATAATTCAGCCCTCCACTTT.

As to this clonotype: At one end the junction does not follow the germline gene, possibly because of a read error. The chain links TRBV29-1 to TRBJ2-2; 10 bases match TRBD2. The CDR3 extends over 15 amino acids. Germline CDR1 is SQVTM and CDR2 is ANQGSEA. CDR3 nucleotide sequence: TGCAGCATTGGGACTAGCGCGACGAACACCGTGGAGCTGTTTTTT. Its translation is CSIGTSATNTVELFF.

The genes are TRBV7-2 and TRBJ1-1; tentatively, D is TRBD1 (6 bases). With 1 base removed from V and 0 bases from J, the gap between germline ends came to 15 bases. From germline, CDR1 is SGHTA and CDR2 FQGNSA. This CDR3 is built from 17 residues. The CDR3 bases are TGTGCCAGCAGCTTAGGATGGGGGGCACCCATGAACACTGAAGCTTTCTTT. It encodes CASSLGWGAPMNTEAFF. The full variable domain, in which reference TRBV7-2 and TRBJ1-1 provide the parts outside the CDR3, is GAGVSQSPSNKVTEKGKDVELRCDPISGHTALYWYRQSLGQGLEFLIYFQGNSAPDKSGLPSDRFSAERTGGSVSTLTIQRTQQEDSAVYLCASSLGWGAPMNTEAFFGQGTRLTVV.

This clonotype has a handful of counts. One end of the junction fails to match germline, which may point to a read error. V gene TRBV11-1 combines with J gene TRBJ2-7, with a weak D call TRBD1 (5 bases). Germline V gene lookup returns CDR1 SGHAT and CDR2 FQDESV (reference sequence). There are 14 residues in the CDR3. CDR3: CAGSSNRNSYEHYF. CDR3 DNA sequence: TGTGCCGGCAGCTCTAACAGGAACTCTTACGAGCACTACTTC.